The rows below give T cell receptor beta chains drawn from one sample of a study of CD8 T cells in ankylosing spondylitis. Each CDR3 protein gets one entry after TCRdb re-called the 5' RACE reads with MiXCR. The sample comprises 200,000 to 250,000 distinct CDR3 sequences, approximately 16% of which are singletons, and roughly 42% rests with the top ten. Material: blood, either unsorted or a sorted T cell fraction (not recorded which). These TCRs come from a male donor with ankylosing spondylitis. CDR3s include the opening cysteine and the closing phenylalanine or tryptophan. The order of the fields is D gene, clone size, J gene, V gene, CDR3 protein, CDR3 DNA. D genes are given only for firm matches. Clone size is stated in some rows and not others, as once, few, many or a class when expanded.

TRBD2,many,TRBJ2-1,TRBV29-1,CSVGRLADNEQFF,TGCAGCGTTGGGAGGCTAGCGGACAATGAGCAGTTCTTC
TRBD1,few,TRBJ1-5,TRBV4-1,CASSGDRGGNQPQHF,TGCGCCAGCAGTGGAGACAGGGGCGGCAATCAGCCCCAGCATTTT
NA,few,TRBJ2-7,TRBV9,CASSVVGLGEQYF,TGTGCCAGCAGCGTAGTTGGGCTGGGCGAGCAGTACTTC
TRBD2,NA,TRBJ2-7,TRBV7-8,CASSSLAGSSYEQYF,TGTGCCAGCAGTTCTCTAGCGGGGAGCTCCTACGAGCAGTACTTC
NA,few,TRBJ2-1,TRBV27,CASSLGSGYNEQFF,TGTGCCAGCAGTTTAGGCTCCGGGTACAATGAGCAGTTCTTC
TRBD2,few,TRBJ2-3,TRBV2,CARTERGGRRSTDTQYF,TGTGCCAGGACGGAGCGGGGGGGCCGTCGTAGTACAGATACGCAGTATTTT
NA,NA,TRBJ1-5,TRBV15,CATQVGNQPQHF,TGTGCCACCCAGGTTGGCAATCAGCCCCAGCATTTT
NA,few,TRBJ2-7,TRBV2,CASMDTSSYEQYF,TGTGCCAGCATGGACACGAGCTCCTACGAGCAGTACTTC
TRBD2,NA,TRBJ2-7,TRBV20-1,CSAWREGLLNEQYF,TGCAGTGCTTGGAGGGAGGGCCTTCTGAACGAGCAGTACTTC
NA,few,TRBJ2-7,TRBV29-1,CSVELRGEHSYEQYF,TGCAGCGTTGAACTAAGAGGGGAACACAGTTACGAGCAGTACTTC
NA,few,TRBJ1-5,TRBV19,CASSRDMPSGGQPQHF,TGTGCCAGTAGTAGGGACATGCCATCAGGCGGGCAGCCCCAGCATTTT
TRBD1,few,TRBJ1-5,TRBV7-9,CASSLGQFNQPQHF,TGTGCCAGCAGCTTGGGACAGTTCAATCAGCCCCAGCATTTT
NA,NA,TRBJ2-1,TRBV12-3/TRBV12-4,CASSLWGASSYNEQFF,TGTGCCAGCAGTTTGTGGGGCGCCTCCTCCTACAATGAGCAGTTCTTC
TRBD1,few,TRBJ2-7,TRBV20-1,CSARDRDRSYEQYF,TGCAGTGCTAGAGATCGGGACAGATCCTACGAGCAGTACTTC
NA,NA,TRBJ2-1,TRBV24-1,CATSDIGGDEQFF,TGTGCCACCAGTGATATAGGGGGAGATGAGCAGTTCTTC
NA,NA,TRBJ1-4,TRBV30,CAGTGRSNEKLFF,TGTGCCGGCACGGGAAGGTCTAATGAAAAACTGTTTTTT
TRBD2,once,TRBJ2-2,TRBV4-1,CASSQALSGRNTGELFF,TGCGCCAGCAGCCAAGCTTTAAGCGGGAGGAACACCGGGGAGCTGTTTTTT
NA,many,TRBJ1-1,TRBV10-3,CAISGGENTEAFF,TGTGCCATCAGTGGGGGGGAGAACACTGAAGCTTTCTTT
NA,few,TRBJ2-3,TRBV29-1,CSVTGRGLLDTQYF,TGCAGCGTTACCGGGAGGGGGCTTTTAGATACGCAGTATTTT
NA,NA,TRBJ1-2,TRBV29-1,CSGSDYREPETHYGYTF,TGCAGCGGATCCGATTACAGGGAACCAGAGACGCACTATGGCTACACCTTC
TRBD2,many,TRBJ2-1,TRBV11-2,CASSLGLAENEQFF,TGTGCCAGCAGCTTGGGACTAGCGGAGAATGAGCAGTTCTTC
NA,NA,TRBJ1-1,TRBV7-8,CASSLVWGGTEAFF,TGTGCCAGCAGCTTAGTCTGGGGCGGCACTGAAGCTTTCTTT
NA,once,TRBJ2-1,TRBV20-1,CSARGAGFFHNEQFF,TGCAGTGCTAGAGGCGCAGGGTTCTTCCACAATGAGCAGTTCTTC
NA,NA,TRBJ2-1,TRBV19,CASSTEPLHQGPWGNEQFF,TGTGCCAGTAGTACAGAACCCCTTCACCAGGGGCCATGGGGCAATGAGCAGTTCTTC
NA,NA,TRBJ2-1,TRBV5-4,CASSFQVGNEQFF,TGTGCCAGCTCCTTCCAGGTGGGCAATGAGCAGTTCTTC
NA,NA,TRBJ1-3,TRBV4-1,CASSQDAEGVSGNTIYF,TGCGCCAGCAGCCAAGATGCCGAGGGGGTCTCTGGAAACACCATATATTTT
NA,many,TRBJ1-4,TRBV12-3/TRBV12-4,CASSSSLEKLFF,TGTGCCAGCAGTTCGTCATTAGAAAAACTGTTTTTT
NA,NA,TRBJ2-7,TRBV29-1,CSVEVWRQGGFEQYF,TGCAGCGTTGAAGTTTGGCGGCAGGGGGGTTTCGAGCAGTACTTC
NA,few,TRBJ2-7,TRBV5-1,CASRLRLGYEQYF,TGCGCCAGCAGGTTGCGTTTGGGTTACGAGCAGTACTTC
NA,NA,TRBJ2-1,TRBV4-3,CASSQDSNEQFF,TGCGCCAGCAGCCAAGATAGTAATGAGCAGTTCTTC
NA,NA,TRBJ1-1,TRBV28,CASSRAWGSTEAFF,TGTGCCAGCAGTCGTGCTTGGGGGAGCACTGAAGCTTTCTTT
TRBD2,NA,TRBJ2-5,TRBV29-1,CSVPTSGQETQYF,TGCAGCGTTCCGACTAGCGGCCAAGAGACCCAGTACTTC
NA,few,TRBJ2-7,TRBV2,CASSGQRWAYEQYF,TGTGCCAGCAGCGGACAGAGATGGGCCTACGAGCAGTACTTC
NA,NA,TRBJ2-7,TRBV19,CASSPGTEGYEQYF,TGTGCCAGTAGTCCAGGGACCGAGGGGTACGAGCAGTACTTC
NA,few,TRBJ2-1,TRBV4-1,CASSQVGRPSYNEQFF,TGCGCCAGCAGCCAAGTTGGCCGACCCTCCTACAATGAGCAGTTCTTC
NA,NA,TRBJ2-1,TRBV27,CASSWGENEQFF,TGTGCCAGCAGTTGGGGAGAGAATGAGCAGTTCTTC
NA,NA,TRBJ2-1,TRBV7-2,CASSSSGHLYNEQFF,TGTGCCAGCAGCTCTTCGGGACACCTCTACAATGAGCAGTTCTTC
TRBD2,NA,TRBJ2-7,TRBV7-6,CASSLAPDWREVTYEQYF,TGTGCCAGCAGCTTAGCCCCGGATTGGCGGGAGGTTACTTACGAGCAGTACTTC
TRBD2,few,TRBJ2-1,TRBV6-2/TRBV6-3,CASLLGLGYEQFF,TGTGCCAGCCTCCTGGGACTAGGCTATGAGCAGTTCTTC
NA,NA,TRBJ2-1,TRBV3-1,CASSQGPYHNEQFF,TGTGCCAGCAGCCAAGGTCCATACCACAATGAGCAGTTCTTC
NA,many,TRBJ2-3,TRBV27,CASTKLRAGTDTQYF,TGTGCCAGCACCAAGCTCCGGGCCGGGACAGATACGCAGTATTTT
TRBD1,few,TRBJ1-1,TRBV15,CATSSRTGANTEAFF,TGTGCCACCAGCTCCAGGACAGGGGCGAACACTGAAGCTTTCTTT
NA,NA,TRBJ2-7,TRBV9,CASSSFVSFEQYF,TGTGCCAGCAGCTCATTCGTGAGTTTTGAGCAGTACTTC
NA,NA,TRBJ2-1,TRBV7-9,CASSLVSRGNNEQFF,TGTGCCAGCAGCTTAGTTTCGAGGGGCAACAATGAGCAGTTCTTC
NA,NA,TRBJ1-6,TRBV19,CASSISDIVTSPLHF,TGTGCCAGTAGTATATCCGACATCGTGACCTCACCCCTCCACTTT
TRBD1,NA,TRBJ2-7,TRBV10-3,CAIRLTGSNYEQYF,TGTGCCATCCGACTGACAGGGTCAAACTACGAGCAGTACTTC
NA,NA,TRBJ2-7,TRBV19,CASSSGLRFEQYF,TGTGCCAGTAGCTCAGGGCTCCGCTTCGAGCAGTACTTC
NA,NA,TRBJ2-7,TRBV14,CASSPGIHYEQYF,TGTGCCAGCAGCCCCGGGATCCACTACGAGCAGTACTTC
TRBD2,NA,TRBJ2-1,TRBV29-1,CSVGGTSGRTYNEQFF,TGCAGCGTGGGGGGGACTAGCGGACGGACCTACAATGAGCAGTTCTTC
NA,few,TRBJ2-3,TRBV27,CASIDSTDTQYF,TGTGCCAGCATCGACAGTACAGATACGCAGTATTTT
NA,few,TRBJ2-2,TRBV11-2,CASSFGQYTGELFF,TGTGCCAGCAGCTTTGGGCAGTACACCGGGGAGCTGTTTTTT
TRBD1,few,TRBJ1-2,TRBV5-1,CASSFGGTGVGYTF,TGCGCCAGCAGCTTTGGAGGGACAGGAGTTGGCTACACCTTC
TRBD2,NA,TRBJ2-2,TRBV29-1,CSGRTSEPGELFF,TGCAGCGGCAGGACTAGCGAGCCCGGGGAGCTGTTTTTT
NA,few,TRBJ1-4,TRBV7-9,CASSPPWDNEKLFF,TGTGCCAGCAGCCCCCCGTGGGATAATGAAAAACTGTTTTTT
TRBD1,NA,TRBJ2-1,TRBV4-2,CASRPPGQGFVEQFF,TGTGCCAGCAGACCTCCGGGACAGGGCTTTGTTGAGCAGTTCTTC
NA,few,TRBJ1-1,TRBV9,CASSVEVEAGLMNTEAFF,TGTGCCAGCAGCGTAGAAGTAGAGGCAGGGCTTATGAACACTGAAGCTTTCTTT
TRBD2,NA,TRBJ2-4,TRBV9,CASSAGGGAKNIQYF,TGTGCCAGCAGCGCCGGGGGGGGAGCCAAAAACATTCAGTACTTC